A selection of T cell receptor beta chains follows, all from one sample in a study of T cells after yellow fever vaccination. TCRdb itself ran the 5' RACE reads through MiXCR, one entry per CDR3 protein. The sample consists of some 290,000 distinct CDR3 sequences, roughly a tenth of them appearing once. The source material was CD4+ T cells sorted from PBMCs, sampled 45 days after the yellow fever booster vaccination. These receptors were collected from a man younger than 35 who received the YFV17D yellow fever vaccine. CDR3s leave out the opening cysteine and the closing phenylalanine or tryptophan.

v_call: TRBV28
cdr3_aa: ASSLDGRGEAF

v_call: TRBV7-2
cdr3_aa: ASSSRAGDATYEQY

v_call: TRBV19
cdr3_aa: ASRDRSNTGELF

v_call: TRBV20-1
cdr3_aa: SARDLAGGNNEQF

v_call: TRBV5-1
cdr3_aa: ASSLIPGRAYGYT

v_call: TRBV6-1
cdr3_aa: ASSEALTGPETQY

v_call: TRBV7-2
cdr3_aa: ASSLIRAQY

v_call: TRBV6-2/TRBV6-3
cdr3_aa: ASTHLWSTGELF

v_call: TRBV7-2
cdr3_aa: ASSAQGQGNTEAF

v_call: TRBV6-2/TRBV6-3
cdr3_aa: ASSRGGSSYEQY

v_call: TRBV5-1
cdr3_aa: ASSRNPGQGSDTQY

v_call: TRBV30
cdr3_aa: AYGGNFYNEQF

v_call: TRBV6-5
cdr3_aa: ASSFDRDGSPLH

v_call: TRBV5-6
cdr3_aa: ASSLRFQGNQPQH

v_call: TRBV7-9
cdr3_aa: ASSSTGQVL

v_call: TRBV13
cdr3_aa: ASRGGAYNEQF

v_call: TRBV11-3
cdr3_aa: ASSSVPGGYNEQF

v_call: TRBV2
cdr3_aa: ASRDRVSNQPQH

v_call: TRBV12-3/TRBV12-4
cdr3_aa: ASSGQGNQPQH

v_call: TRBV6-5
cdr3_aa: ASSYSTGGTNTEAF

v_call: TRBV19
cdr3_aa: ASRTGQASGGHNEQF

v_call: TRBV5-1
cdr3_aa: ASSTMNTEAF

v_call: TRBV18
cdr3_aa: ASSPPPGYQETQY

v_call: TRBV25-1
cdr3_aa: ASSESNIFTGELF

v_call: TRBV3-1
cdr3_aa: ASSPGLAGGIEQF

v_call: TRBV10-3
cdr3_aa: AIRRTDLPGYT

v_call: TRBV18
cdr3_aa: ATVPPSTDTQY

v_call: TRBV5-1
cdr3_aa: ASSLFLNTGELF

v_call: TRBV9
cdr3_aa: ASSVTGGSTEAF

v_call: TRBV20-1
cdr3_aa: SARGLAGRTDTQY

v_call: TRBV12-3/TRBV12-4
cdr3_aa: ASSFPVGSRGGEETQY

v_call: TRBV5-6
cdr3_aa: ASSLSTAYGYT